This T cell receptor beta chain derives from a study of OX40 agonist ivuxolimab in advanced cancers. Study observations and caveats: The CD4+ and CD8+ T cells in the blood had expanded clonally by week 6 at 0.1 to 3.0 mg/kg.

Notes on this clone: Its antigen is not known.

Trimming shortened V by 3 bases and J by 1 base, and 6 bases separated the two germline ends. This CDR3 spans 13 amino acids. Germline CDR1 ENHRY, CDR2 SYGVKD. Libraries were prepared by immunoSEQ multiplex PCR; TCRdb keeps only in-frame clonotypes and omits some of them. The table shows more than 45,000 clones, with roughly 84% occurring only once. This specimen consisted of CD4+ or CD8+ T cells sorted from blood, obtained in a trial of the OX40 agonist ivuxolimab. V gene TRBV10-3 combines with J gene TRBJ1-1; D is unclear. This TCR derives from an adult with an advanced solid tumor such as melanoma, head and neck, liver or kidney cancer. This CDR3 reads CAISERGNTEAFF. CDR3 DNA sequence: TGTGCCATCAGTGAAAGAGGGAACACTGAAGCTTTCTTT.